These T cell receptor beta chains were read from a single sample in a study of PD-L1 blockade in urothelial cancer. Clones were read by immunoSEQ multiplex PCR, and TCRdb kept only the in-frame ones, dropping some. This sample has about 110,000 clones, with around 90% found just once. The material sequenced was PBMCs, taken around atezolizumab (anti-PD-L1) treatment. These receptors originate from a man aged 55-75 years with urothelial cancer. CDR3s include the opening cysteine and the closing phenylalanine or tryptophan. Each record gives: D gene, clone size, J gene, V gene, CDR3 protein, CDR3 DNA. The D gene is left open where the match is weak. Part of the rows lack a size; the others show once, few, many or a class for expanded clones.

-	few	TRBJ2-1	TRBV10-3	CAISGQYQQFF	TGTGCCATCAGTGGACAGTACCAGCAGTTCTTC
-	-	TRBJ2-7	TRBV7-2	CASSPSSTSSYEQYF	TGTGCCAGCAGTCCTAGCTCCACCTCCTCCTACGAGCAGTACTTC
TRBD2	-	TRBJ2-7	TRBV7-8	CASSTTSGGAYEQYF	TGTGCCAGCAGCACAACTAGCGGGGGGGCCTACGAGCAGTACTTC
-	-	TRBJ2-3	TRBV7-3	CASSLGLQSAQYF	TGTGCCAGCAGCTTAGGACTCCAGTCTGCGCAGTATTTT
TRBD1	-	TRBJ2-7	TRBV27	CASSLSGTGVYEQYF	TGTGCCAGCAGTTTAAGCGGGACAGGGGTTTACGAGCAGTACTTC
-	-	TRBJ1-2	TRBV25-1	CASSATVYGYTF	TGTGCCAGCAGTGCGACAGTCTATGGCTACACCTTC
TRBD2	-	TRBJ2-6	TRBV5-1	CASSMMGGGSGANVLTF	TGCGCCAGCAGCATGATGGGGGGGGGATCTGGGGCCAACGTCCTGACTTTC
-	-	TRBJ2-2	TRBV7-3	CASSLRGNTGELFF	TGTGCCAGCAGCTTACGGGGGAACACCGGGGAGCTGTTTTTT
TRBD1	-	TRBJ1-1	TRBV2	CASTRQGTMNTEAFF	TGTGCCAGCACCAGACAGGGAACCATGAACACTGAAGCTTTCTTT
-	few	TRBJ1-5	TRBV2	CASSDEVVQPQHF	TGTGCCAGCAGTGACGAGGTGGTTCAGCCCCAGCATTTT
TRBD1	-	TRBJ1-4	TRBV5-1	CASSLSGGPNEKLFF	TGCGCCAGCAGCTTATCAGGGGGCCCGAATGAAAAACTGTTTTTT
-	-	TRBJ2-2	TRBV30	CAWRGGGSGELFF	TGTGCCTGGAGAGGAGGAGGGTCCGGGGAGCTGTTTTTT
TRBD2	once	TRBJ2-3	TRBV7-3	CASSLTTSGVNTQYF	TGTGCCAGCAGCTTAACGACTAGCGGGGTAAATACGCAGTATTTT
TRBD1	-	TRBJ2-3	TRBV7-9	CASSYAPGTEADTQYF	TGTGCCAGCAGCTACGCTCCGGGGACAGAAGCAGATACGCAGTATTTT
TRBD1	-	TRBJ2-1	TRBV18	CASSPGTDYNEQFF	TGTGCCAGCTCACCCGGGACAGACTACAATGAGCAGTTCTTC
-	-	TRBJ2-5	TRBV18	CASSRGTQETQYF	TGTGCCAGCTCTCGGGGGACCCAAGAGACCCAGTACTTC
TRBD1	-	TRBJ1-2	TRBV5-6	CASSWSRDRRRESYTF	TGTGCCAGCAGCTGGTCCCGGGACAGGCGTCGGGAATCATACACCTTC
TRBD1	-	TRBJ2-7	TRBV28	CASSRQGAFSYEQYF	TGTGCCAGCAGTCGACAGGGCGCATTCTCCTACGAGCAGTACTTC
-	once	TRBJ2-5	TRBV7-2	CASSFSGQETQYF	TGTGCCAGCAGCTTTAGCGGCCAAGAGACCCAGTACTTC
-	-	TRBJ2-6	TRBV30	CAWVQVAGANVLTF	TGTGCCTGGGTACAAGTGGCTGGGGCCAACGTCCTGACTTTC
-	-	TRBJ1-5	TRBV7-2	CASSLVGVSNQPQHF	TGTGCCAGCAGCTTAGTTGGAGTTAGCAATCAGCCCCAGCATTTT
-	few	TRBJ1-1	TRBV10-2	CASSETRPGEAFF	TGCGCCAGCAGTGAGACCAGGCCAGGAGAAGCTTTCTTT
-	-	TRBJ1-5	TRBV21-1	CASSKVWTGACQPQHF	TGTGCCAGCAGCAAGGTTTGGACAGGGGCTTGTCAGCCCCAGCATTTT
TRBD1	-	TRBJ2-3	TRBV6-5	CASSLGQGSDTQYF	TGTGCCAGCAGTCTCGGACAGGGTTCAGATACGCAGTATTTT
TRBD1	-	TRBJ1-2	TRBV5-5	CASSLLTGVWETINYGYTF	TGTGCCAGCAGCTTGCTGACAGGGGTTTGGGAAACCATTAACTATGGCTACACCTTC
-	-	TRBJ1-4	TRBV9	CASSVAPNTGSTNEKLFF	TGTGCCAGCAGCGTCGCACCAAATACAGGTTCAACTAATGAAAAACTGTTTTTT
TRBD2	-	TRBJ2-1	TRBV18	CASSVAGGPDNEQFF	TGTGCCAGCTCGGTAGCGGGAGGGCCAGACAATGAGCAGTTCTTC
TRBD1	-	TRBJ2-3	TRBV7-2	CASSQRDRGLTDTQYF	TGTGCCAGCAGCCAAAGGGACAGGGGATTGACAGATACGCAGTATTTT
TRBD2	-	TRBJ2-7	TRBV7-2	CASSPTSGGPTYEQYF	TGTGCCAGCAGCCCTACTAGCGGGGGTCCAACCTACGAGCAGTACTTC
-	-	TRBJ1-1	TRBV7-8	CASSPRSGAEAFF	TGTGCCAGCAGCCCGAGGAGCGGGGCTGAAGCTTTCTTT
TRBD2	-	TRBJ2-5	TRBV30	CAWSLNRLADQETQYF	TGTGCCTGGAGTCTTAATCGGCTAGCGGATCAAGAGACCCAGTACTTC
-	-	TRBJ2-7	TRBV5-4	CASSLKTTSSYEQYF	TGTGCCAGCAGCTTGAAGACTACGAGCTCCTACGAGCAGTACTTC
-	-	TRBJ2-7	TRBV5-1	CASSLQGSSYEQYF	TGCGCCAGCAGCTTGCAGGGGAGCTCCTACGAGCAGTACTTC
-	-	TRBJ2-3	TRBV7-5	CVRSEEGGDTQYF	TGTGTCAGAAGCGAGGAGGGTGGAGATACGCAGTATTTT
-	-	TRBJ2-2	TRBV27	CASTGLPNTGELFF	TGTGCCAGCACAGGACTGCCGAACACCGGGGAGCTGTTTTTT
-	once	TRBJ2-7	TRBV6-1	CASSEGPIPYEQYF	TGTGCCAGCAGTGAAGGGCCCATCCCCTACGAGCAGTACTTC
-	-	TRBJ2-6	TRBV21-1	CASRKCPGISGANVLTF	TGTGCCAGCAGAAAGTGCCCAGGAATCTCTGGGGCCAACGTCCTGACTTTC
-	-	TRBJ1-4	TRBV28	CASSYRSTNEKLFF	TGTGCCAGCAGCTACAGGTCAACTAATGAAAAACTGTTTTTT
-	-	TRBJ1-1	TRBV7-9	CASSLYGIGENTEAFF	TGTGCCAGCAGCTTATACGGTATAGGGGAAAACACTGAAGCTTTCTTT
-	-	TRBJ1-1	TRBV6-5	CASSFGQVNTEAFF	TGTGCCAGCAGTTTTGGACAAGTGAACACTGAAGCTTTCTTT
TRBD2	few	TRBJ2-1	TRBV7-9	CASSFERPGGPYNEQFF	TGTGCCAGCAGCTTCGAACGCCCGGGGGGGCCCTACAATGAGCAGTTCTTC
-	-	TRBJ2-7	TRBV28	CASSWGGAVHEQYF	TGTGCCAGCAGCTGGGGGGGCGCGGTCCACGAGCAGTACTTC
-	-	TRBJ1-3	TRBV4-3	CASSQEPDSGNTIYF	TGCGCCAGCAGCCAAGAGCCAGACTCTGGAAACACCATATATTTT
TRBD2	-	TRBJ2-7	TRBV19	CASSPQRTSGSSEQYF	TGTGCCAGTAGTCCCCAGAGGACTAGCGGGAGTTCCGAGCAGTACTTC
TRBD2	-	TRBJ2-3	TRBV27	CASSLTLLAGVSDTQYF	TGTGCCAGCAGTTTAACGTTACTAGCGGGAGTGTCAGATACGCAGTATTTT
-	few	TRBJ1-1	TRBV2	CASSSSGYTEAFF	TGTGCCAGCAGTTCCTCGGGGTACACTGAAGCTTTCTTT
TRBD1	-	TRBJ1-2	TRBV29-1	CSVGQGQGYGYTF	TGCAGCGTCGGACAGGGGCAAGGCTATGGCTACACCTTC
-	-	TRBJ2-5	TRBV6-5	CASSYSAETQYF	TGTGCCAGCAGTTACTCGGCAGAGACCCAGTACTTC
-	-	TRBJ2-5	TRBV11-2	CASSFSPSRGSRETQYF	TGTGCCAGCAGCTTTTCACCTTCTCGGGGGTCCCGGGAGACCCAGTACTTC
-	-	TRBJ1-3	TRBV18	CASSPVKTDSGNTIYF	TGTGCCAGCTCACCTGTGAAGACAGACTCTGGAAACACCATATATTTT
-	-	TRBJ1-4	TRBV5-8	CASNNNRDEKLFF	TGTGCCAGCAACAACAACAGGGATGAAAAACTGTTTTTT
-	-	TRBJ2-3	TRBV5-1	CASSFRVTDTQYF	TGCGCCAGCAGCTTCCGGGTCACAGATACGCAGTATTTT
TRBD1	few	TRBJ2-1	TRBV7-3	CASSLTDRGEQFF	TGTGCCAGCAGCTTAACGGACAGGGGTGAGCAGTTCTTC
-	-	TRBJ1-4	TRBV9	CASSATTNEKLFF	TGTGCCAGCAGCGCCACAACTAATGAAAAACTGTTTTTT
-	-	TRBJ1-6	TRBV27	CASSIQQGSYNSPLHF	TGTGCCAGCAGTATACAACAGGGCTCCTATAATTCACCCCTCCACTTT
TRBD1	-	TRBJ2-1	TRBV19	CASSISGQGRNEQFF	TGTGCCAGTAGTATATCGGGACAGGGGCGCAATGAGCAGTTCTTC
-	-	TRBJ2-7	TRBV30	CAWRVAGAKEQYF	TGTGCCTGGAGGGTTGCAGGGGCGAAAGAGCAGTACTTC